This TCR beta chain stems from a study of high-grade serous ovarian cancer treatment subgroups. Study context: Mean per sample: about 14,000 reads, some 7,300 unique TCR beta rearrangements.

TCRdb keeps only in-frame clones here, not all; method: immunoSEQ multiplex PCR. The sample lists nearly 7,000 clones; around 79% were seen once. Study-wide points: Tumors within one patient showed repertoire similarity of about 0.11 to 0.79.

The germline V gene encodes CDR1 SGHVS and CDR2 FNYEAQ. This CDR3 has 16 amino acids. J gave up 5 bases and V 2 bases, and 6 bases lay outside the gene matches. Tumor samples were obtained before definitive surgery or chemotherapy. Note on this clone: Its antigen is as yet unknown.

This receptor was obtained from a human donor with high-grade serous ovarian cancer. The J gene is TRBJ2-5, the V gene TRBV7-6, with 12 bases matching TRBD2. Sequencing used tumor tissue. The DNA of the CDR3 is TGTGCCAGCAGCTTATCTAGCGGGGGGGCCAGGGAGACCCAGTACTTC. This gives the protein CASSLSSGGARETQYF.